What follows describes a single TCR beta chain. Its binding antigen is unknown. Base qualities are not provided; no much larger clone lies one nucleotide away. At the junction V is shortened by 4 bases and J by 3 bases; bases outside the gene matches: 7. Inclusive of the bounding cysteine and phenylalanine, the CDR3 is 15 residues long. Of the read, only the CDR3 DNA is kept; its 45 bases are in frame from base 1. The germline V gene (reference sequence) provides CDR1 SEHNR and CDR2 FQNEAQ. The library was made by the immunoSEQ multiplex PCR assay. For the multiplex PCR, a mixture combining 60 forward primers for TCR Vbeta segments and 13 reverse primers for TCR Jbeta segments was used. A multiplex PCR assay on genomic DNA amplified the CDR3 region of rearranged TCR beta genes. The Illumina HiSeq System was used to sequence the amplified TCR beta libraries as 87-base-pair reads. Regarding the original processing steps: In a later analysis, some 80 million unique TCR beta chains were counted across the roughly 610 repertoires, and around 10 million of these chains were shared by at least two donors. To remove PCR and sequencing errors, raw reads were error-corrected and collapsed into unique sequences using a nearest-neighbor algorithm that merged closely related sequences. CDR3 sequences were aligned to IMGT reference sequences to assign V, D and J gene segments. For a sequence to be retained, a match of at least six nucleotides was required to both a V gene segment and a J gene segment. Rearrangements were called productive when the CDR3 lacked stop codons and stayed in frame with V and J; all others were non-productive. CDR3 was defined according to IMGT convention as the region running from the second conserved V-encoded cysteine to the conserved J-encoded phenylalanine. Sequences without an unambiguous match to a single V gene segment were excluded from the earlier analysis of approximately 560 of the donors. An earlier analysis of under 750 of the donors called V segments functional above 56.7% productive rearrangements and segregating when the between-donor standard deviation exceeded 5%. A statistical classification framework was developed to diagnose cytomegalovirus status using the catalog of TCR beta chain sequences. In a later analysis, V and J genes were assigned by comparing TCR nucleotide sequences against IMGT/GENE-DB human TR gene sequences. A later analysis assigned CDR3 sequences and most-parsimonious VDJ recombination scenarios with the TCRdist pipeline. A later analysis defined each TCR beta chain by its CDR3 amino acid sequence plus V-gene family, and excluded reads lacking a unique V-gene family. As a way to deal with suspected cross-contamination and a sequencing artifact, a later analysis dropped hundreds of nucleotide sequences that were highly shared and had low generation probability. In a later analysis, a clonal expansion index for each public chain was calculated from normalized within-repertoire ranks of inferred template counts. In a later analysis, generation probabilities were computed with a VDJ recombination model fitted to out-of-frame rearrangements, and the resulting probabilities were checked against IGoR. In a later analysis, hypergeometric tests were used to score TCR-TCR, TCR-HLA and TCR-CMV co-occurrence, with a repertoire-size bias correction applied to TCR pairs. To estimate false discovery rates, a later analysis permuted the HLA or CMV assignments 20 times. In a later analysis, co-occurring TCRs were grouped with DBSCAN, and TCRdist sequence similarity was added when clustering was performed within HLA-allele-positive subsets. Repertoires with fewer than 30,000 or more than 120,000 public chains, plus five repertoires with anomalous nucleotide sharing, were excluded from co-occurrence clustering. TCRdb re-hosts the immuneACCESS table, in-frame sequences only. Its copies lack some clones; in the studies checked, an unresolved V gene accounts for under half of them, and the cause for the rest is not known. The V and J calls and clone size were taken over from that table, and D and trimming were inferred from the DNA. This sample is represented by 100,000 to 120,000 clones; 76% of them were singletons. Clones ranked in the top ten supply around an eighth of the sample.

The cohort consisted of 666 healthy bone marrow donors. At the time of sampling, all cohort members were nominally healthy, though unrecorded immune exposures were likely present. The donor was CMV seropositive and belonged to the group of more than 250 seropositive cohort members. Every donor gave a peripheral blood sample, and the peripheral blood mononuclear cells from that sample were used for TCR beta sequencing. The Qiagen DNeasy Blood Extraction Kit was used to extract genomic DNA from the blood cell samples. This entry belongs to a study of cytomegalovirus exposure and HLA in healthy donors (TCRdb year 2017). Looking at the study overall: An earlier analysis of more than 550 of the donors reported approximately 280 Gb of sequence data and around 100 million unique TCR beta sequences obtained from around 190 million T cells. Donor age, sex, ethnicity and CMV serostatus were collected together with the repertoire data. The aim of the study was to test whether cataloging public T cell receptors could identify signatures of past pathogen exposure. An earlier analysis of 587 of the donors used high-throughput TCR beta sequencing to judge whether each TCR beta V gene segment behaved as functional or pseudogenic. Rather than using new phenotypic data, the later analysis identified candidate immune exposures from TCR beta sequences and from how often those sequences occurred across donors. All discovery cohort repertoires had been generated on a single sequencing platform. HLA typing included class I and class II loci at four-digit resolution. The number of typed donors differed by locus: 629-630 for A, B, C, DRB1 and DQB1; approximately 540 for DQA1; 606 for DPA1; and 400 to 480 for DPB1. Of the 350 to 400 genotyped donors, 81% fell in the genetic ancestry cluster associated with self-reported Caucasian donors. Genome-wide SNP genotypes for about 65% of the roughly 700 donors were used in a later genetic analysis, which treated that subset as a discovery cohort. In addition to the first cohort of hundreds of subjects, a separate validation cohort of 130 or so different subjects was used. The T cell repertoires of roughly 660 subjects were profiled by immunosequencing and related to cytomegalovirus serostatus. To study patterns of TCR occurrence, a later analysis re-analyzed previously published TCR beta repertoires from hundreds of donors and added high-resolution HLA genotyping. Because of strong linkage in the cohort, 4 to 6 DR-DQ haplotypes were treated as single units for association and clustering. An early release that covered 640 HLA-typed donors contained approximately 300 gigabases of sequencing data and tens of millions of unique TCR sequences. The study combined high-throughput TCR immunosequencing, statistical association of individual TCRs with disease status, and machine learning to predict cytomegalovirus infection status. Among under 450 genotyped donors of the cohort, an average of 235,054 unique TCR beta nucleotide sequences were sequenced per donor, 15% to 20% of them non-productive. General study outcomes and caveats: In an earlier analysis of about 550 of the donors, most TCR beta V segments were observed in productive rearrangements about 87% or about 30% of the time, broadly matching IMGT annotations. Because HLA typing was unavailable for some donors at each locus, only the typed subset was used in association tests. In a later analysis, TCR association rates were found to vary across HLA loci, with the most associated TCRs seen for DRB1 alleles and the fewest for HLA-C alleles. It was suggested by the authors that the approach could potentially be generalized to other disease states and immunological phenotypes. In a later analysis, several top co-occurrence clusters were reported to appear linked to parvovirus B19, influenza, CMV and Epstein-Barr virus. The sequencing pipeline was judged likely to have produced a cluster of highly shared sequence variants as a technical artifact. This cohort had only TCR beta chains sequenced, and the lack of alpha or paired-chain data limited which features could be detected. Compared with the approximately 670-donor mean, donors in an Asian-associated ancestry cluster had fewer N-insertions in productive TCRs, according to a later genetic analysis. In the study, about 150 TCR beta chains were listed as associated with cytomegalovirus. The presence/absence analyses assumed that sequencing depth was roughly uniform across donors, and that assumption may not be true. An association between a missense DCLRE1C variant and V-gene and J-gene trimming of TCR beta chains was found in a later genetic analysis and replicated in an independent cohort. A further reported finding was that TCR beta sequences accurately predicted the HLA-A and HLA-B alleles for most subjects in the first cohort. CMV serostatus was the only immune exposure information available for the cohort. Some IMGT-functional V segments, including TRBV6-2 and TRBV6-3, could not be told apart with the 87-base-pair reads, so those segments were excluded. Specific HLA alleles were associated with 16,951 TCR beta sequences at a false discovery rate of 0.05 in a later analysis. A later analysis found that most CMV-associated TCR beta chains appeared HLA-restricted, with HLA associations seemingly driven largely by CMV exposure. The earlier analysis of fewer than 750 of the donors excluded some 16 rarely observed V segments, including chromosome 9 orphons, because counts were too low. The classifier was reported to diagnose cytomegalovirus status with high specificity and sensitivity in both the original cohort and the validation cohort. Assigning TCR associations to individual alleles was difficult when HLA alleles, especially DR and DQ, strongly co-occurred. Linkage disequilibrium might explain the correlated functional status among segregating V segments, but an unknown experimental factor could not be ruled out. Most TCR sequences were observed very rarely across donors, whereas some public TCRs were present in many individuals. A few of the identified cytomegalovirus-associated TCR beta chains were confirmed in vitro to be specific for cytomegalovirus antigens. In a later analysis, HLA-associated TCR beta chains were found to be more clonally expanded and to have lower generation probabilities than equally common non-associated chains.

This clonotype originated in a young man in good health and CMV-seropositive. In this chain, TRBV7-9 is recombined with TRBJ2-7; 9 central bases correspond to TRBD1. The sample was PBMCs. CDR3 sequence: CASSSPGQGIYEQYF. The DNA sequence is TGTGCCAGCAGCTCCCCTGGACAGGGGATCTACGAGCAGTACTTC.